This T cell receptor (beta chain) was found in a study of blood T cell repertoires in COVID-19. Study at large: Whether acute or convalescent, the COVID-19 samples came from the United States, Italy and Spain. Nucleic acid was either cDNA or gDNA, and it came from T cells, B-cell-depleted T cells, or PBMCs.

Under the authors' procedure: Reference gene primer amplification gave nucleated cell count estimates. Sequenced by immunoSEQ multiplex PCR; TCRdb stores in-frame clones only, minus some. D and trimming come from the DNA, and the V and J calls and clone size come from that table. The sample records under 150,000 clones, approximately 91% being singletons. The CDR3 runs to 16 residues. V shed 4 bases and J 3 bases; nucleotides not matched to a gene: 12. Germline values: CDR1 SGDLS, CDR2 YYNGEE. The source of this sequence is a human donor in a cohort sampled during active COVID-19. This rearrangement joins TRBV9 to TRBJ1-1; TRBD1 aligns across 7 bases. The sample consisted of peripheral blood. Written as DNA, the CDR3 is TGTGCCAGCAGCCACCCCAGGGGGGCGAGGTACACTGAAGCTTTCTTT. Its translation is CASSHPRGARYTEAFF.